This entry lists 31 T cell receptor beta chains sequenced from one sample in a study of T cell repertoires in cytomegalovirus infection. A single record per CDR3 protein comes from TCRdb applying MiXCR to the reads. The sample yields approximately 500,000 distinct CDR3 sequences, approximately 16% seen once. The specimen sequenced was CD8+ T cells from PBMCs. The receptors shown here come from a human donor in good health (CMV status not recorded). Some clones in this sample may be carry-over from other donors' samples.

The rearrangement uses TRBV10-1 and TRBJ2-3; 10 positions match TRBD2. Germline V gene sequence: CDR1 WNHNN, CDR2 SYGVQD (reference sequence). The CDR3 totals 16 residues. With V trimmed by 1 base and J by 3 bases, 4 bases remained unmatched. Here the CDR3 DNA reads TGCGCCAGCAGTGAGTTAAGCGGGGGGGGAACAGATACGCAGTATTTT. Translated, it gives CASSELSGGGTDTQYF.

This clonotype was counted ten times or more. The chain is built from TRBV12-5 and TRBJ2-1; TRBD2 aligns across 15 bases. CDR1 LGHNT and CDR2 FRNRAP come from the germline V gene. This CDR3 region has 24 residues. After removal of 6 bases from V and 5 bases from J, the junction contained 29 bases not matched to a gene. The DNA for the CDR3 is TGTGCTAGTGGCACTATAACGGGACTAGCGGGAGGAAGAGGGATAGCGGGTATACACAATGAGCAGTTCTTC. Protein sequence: CASGTITGLAGGRGIAGIHNEQFF.

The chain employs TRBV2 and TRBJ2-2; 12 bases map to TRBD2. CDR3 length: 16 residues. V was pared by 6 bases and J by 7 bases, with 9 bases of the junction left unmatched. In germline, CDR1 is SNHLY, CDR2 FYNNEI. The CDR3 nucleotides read TGTGCCAGCAGCCGCCCTAGCGGGGGGGGGGACGGGGAGCTGTTTTTT. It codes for CASSRPSGGGDGELFF.

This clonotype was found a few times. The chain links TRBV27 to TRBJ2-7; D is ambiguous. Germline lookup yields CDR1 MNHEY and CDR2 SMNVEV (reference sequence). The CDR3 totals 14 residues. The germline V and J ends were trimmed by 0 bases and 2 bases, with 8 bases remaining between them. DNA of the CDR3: TGTGCCAGCAGTTTATCCGGTTATACCTACGAGCAGTACTTC. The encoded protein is CASSLSGYTYEQYF.

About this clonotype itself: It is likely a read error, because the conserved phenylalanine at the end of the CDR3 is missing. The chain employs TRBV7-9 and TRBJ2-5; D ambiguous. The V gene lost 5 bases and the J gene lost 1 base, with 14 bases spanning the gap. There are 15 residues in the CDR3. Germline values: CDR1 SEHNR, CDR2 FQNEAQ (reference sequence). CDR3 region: CASSLRRGIQETQYL. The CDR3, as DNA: TGTGCCAGCAGCCTAAGGAGAGGAATCCAAGAGACCCAGTACTTA.

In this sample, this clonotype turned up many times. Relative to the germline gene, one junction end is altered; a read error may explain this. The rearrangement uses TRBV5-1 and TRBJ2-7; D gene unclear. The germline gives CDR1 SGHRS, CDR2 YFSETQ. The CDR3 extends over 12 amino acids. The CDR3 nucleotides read TGTGCCAGCAGCCCCAATTCCTACGAGCAGTACTTC. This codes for CASSPNSYEQYF.

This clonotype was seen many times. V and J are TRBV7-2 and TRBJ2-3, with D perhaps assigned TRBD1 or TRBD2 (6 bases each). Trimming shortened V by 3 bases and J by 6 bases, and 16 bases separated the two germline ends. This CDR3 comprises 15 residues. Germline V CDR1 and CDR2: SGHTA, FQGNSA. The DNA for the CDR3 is TGTGCCAGCAGCTTCAGGGTTAGGGGGGTGGATACGCAGTATTTT. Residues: CASSFRVRGVDTQYF.

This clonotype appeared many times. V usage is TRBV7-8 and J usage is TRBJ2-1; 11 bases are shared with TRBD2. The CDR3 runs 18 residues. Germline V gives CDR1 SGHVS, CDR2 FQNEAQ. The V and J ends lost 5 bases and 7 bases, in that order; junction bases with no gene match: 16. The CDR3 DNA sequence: TGTGCCAGCAGCCTGGAAAGGCTAGCGGGAGGCGGGAAGAATGAGCAGTTCTTC. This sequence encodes CASSLERLAGGGKNEQFF.

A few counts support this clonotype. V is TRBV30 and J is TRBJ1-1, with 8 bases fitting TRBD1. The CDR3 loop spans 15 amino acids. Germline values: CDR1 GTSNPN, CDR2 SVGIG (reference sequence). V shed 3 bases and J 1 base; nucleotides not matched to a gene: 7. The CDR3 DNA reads TGTGCCTGGAGCCCCCCTGACAGGGGGAACACTGAAGCTTTCTTT. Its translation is CAWSPPDRGNTEAFF.

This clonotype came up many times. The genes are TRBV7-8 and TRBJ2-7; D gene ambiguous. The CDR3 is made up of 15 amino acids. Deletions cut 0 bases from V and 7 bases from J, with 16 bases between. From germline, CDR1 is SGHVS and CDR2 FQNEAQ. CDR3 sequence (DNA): TGTGCCAGCAGCTTAGCGGGGTCCCTAGAGAGTGAGCAGTACTTC. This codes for CASSLAGSLESEQYF.

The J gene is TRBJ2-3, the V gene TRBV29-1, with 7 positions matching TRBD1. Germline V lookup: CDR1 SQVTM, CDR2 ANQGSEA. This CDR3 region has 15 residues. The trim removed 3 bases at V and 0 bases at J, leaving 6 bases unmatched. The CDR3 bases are TGCAGCGTTGAGGAAACAGGGGATAGCACAGATACGCAGTATTTT. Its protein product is CSVEETGDSTDTQYF.

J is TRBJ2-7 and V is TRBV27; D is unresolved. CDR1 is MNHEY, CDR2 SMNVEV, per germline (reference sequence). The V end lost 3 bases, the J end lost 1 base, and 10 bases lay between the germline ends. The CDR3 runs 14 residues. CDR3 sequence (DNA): TGTGCCAGCAGTTTCGGAGTAGGTTCCTACGAGCAGTACTTC. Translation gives CASSFGVGSYEQYF.

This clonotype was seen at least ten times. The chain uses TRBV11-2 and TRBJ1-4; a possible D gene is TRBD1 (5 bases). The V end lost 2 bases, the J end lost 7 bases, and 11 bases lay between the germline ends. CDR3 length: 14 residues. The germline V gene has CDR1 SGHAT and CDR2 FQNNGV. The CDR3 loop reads CASSLFGGSEKLFF. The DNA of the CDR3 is TGTGCCAGCAGCTTATTTGGGGGGAGTGAAAAACTGTTTTTT. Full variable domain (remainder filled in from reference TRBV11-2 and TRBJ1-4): EAGVAQSPRYKIIEKRQSVAFWCNPISGHATLYWYQQILGQGPKLLIQFQNNGVVDDSQLPKDRFSAERLKGVDSTLKIQPAKLEDSAVYLCASSLFGGSEKLFFGSGTQLSVL.

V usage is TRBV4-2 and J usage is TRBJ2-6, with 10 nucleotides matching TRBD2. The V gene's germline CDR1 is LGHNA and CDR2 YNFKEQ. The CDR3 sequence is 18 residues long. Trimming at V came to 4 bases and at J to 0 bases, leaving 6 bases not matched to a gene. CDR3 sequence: CASSRGLAEPSGANVLTF. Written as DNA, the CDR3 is TGTGCCAGCAGCCGAGGACTAGCGGAACCCTCTGGGGCCAACGTCCTGACTTTC.

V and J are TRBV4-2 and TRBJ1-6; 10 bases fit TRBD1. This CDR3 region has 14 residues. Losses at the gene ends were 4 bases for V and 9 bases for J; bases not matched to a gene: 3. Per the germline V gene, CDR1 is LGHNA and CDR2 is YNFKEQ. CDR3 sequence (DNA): TGTGCCAGCAGCCCAGACAGGGGGCCTTCACCCCTCCACTTT. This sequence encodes CASSPDRGPSPLHF.

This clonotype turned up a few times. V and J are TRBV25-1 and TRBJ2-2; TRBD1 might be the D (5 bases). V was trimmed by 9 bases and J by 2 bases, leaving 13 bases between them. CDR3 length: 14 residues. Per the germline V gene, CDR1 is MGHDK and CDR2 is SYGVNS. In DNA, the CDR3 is TGTGCCAGTCATACAGGATTCAACACCGGGGAGCTGTTTTTT. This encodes CASHTGFNTGELFF.

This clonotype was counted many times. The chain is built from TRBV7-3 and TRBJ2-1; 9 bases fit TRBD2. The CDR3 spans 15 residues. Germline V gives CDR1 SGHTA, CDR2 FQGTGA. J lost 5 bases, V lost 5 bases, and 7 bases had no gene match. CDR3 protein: CASSALTSGNNEQFF. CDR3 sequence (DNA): TGTGCCAGCAGCGCCTTGACTAGCGGCAACAATGAGCAGTTCTTC.

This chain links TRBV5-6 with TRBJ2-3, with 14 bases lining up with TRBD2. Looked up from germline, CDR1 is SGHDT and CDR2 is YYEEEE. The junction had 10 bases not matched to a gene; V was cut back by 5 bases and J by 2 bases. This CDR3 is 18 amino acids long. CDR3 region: CASSRLAGGPGDTDTQYF. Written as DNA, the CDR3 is TGTGCCAGCAGTAGACTAGCGGGAGGGCCGGGGGACACAGATACGCAGTATTTT.

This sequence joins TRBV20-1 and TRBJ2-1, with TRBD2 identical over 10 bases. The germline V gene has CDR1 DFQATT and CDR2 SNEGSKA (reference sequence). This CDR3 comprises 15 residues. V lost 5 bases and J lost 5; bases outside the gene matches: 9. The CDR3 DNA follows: TGCAGTGCTGGGGGAGCGGGAGGGCCCAACAATGAGCAGTTCTTC. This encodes CSAGGAGGPNNEQFF.

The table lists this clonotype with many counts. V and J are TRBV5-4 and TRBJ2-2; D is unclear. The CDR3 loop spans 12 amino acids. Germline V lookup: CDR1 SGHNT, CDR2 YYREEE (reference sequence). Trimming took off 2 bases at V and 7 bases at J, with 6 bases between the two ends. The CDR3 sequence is CASSFRNGELFF. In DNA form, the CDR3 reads TGTGCCAGCAGCTTCCGTAACGGGGAGCTGTTTTTT.

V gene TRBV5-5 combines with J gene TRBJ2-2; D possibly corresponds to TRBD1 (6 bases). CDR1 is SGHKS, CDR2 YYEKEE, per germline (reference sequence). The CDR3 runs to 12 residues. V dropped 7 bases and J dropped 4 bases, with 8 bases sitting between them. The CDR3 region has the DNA TGTGCCAGCCCAGGGGTCACCGGGGAGCTGTTTTTT. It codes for CASPGVTGELFF.

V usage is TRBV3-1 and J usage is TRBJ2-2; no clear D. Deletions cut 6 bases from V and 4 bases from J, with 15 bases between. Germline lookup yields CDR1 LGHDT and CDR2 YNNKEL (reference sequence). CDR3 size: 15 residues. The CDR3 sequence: CASSFDSSITGELFF. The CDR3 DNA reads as TGTGCCAGCAGTTTTGACTCAAGTATCACCGGGGAGCTGTTTTTT.

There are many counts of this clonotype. The CDR3 DNA is TGTGCCAGCAGTATCAGTAGATACGGCTACGAGCAGTACTTC. Its translation: CASSISRYGYEQYF. J is TRBJ2-7 and V is TRBV25-1; D not resolved. The CDR3 length is 14 residues. Germline V CDR1 and CDR2: MGHDK, SYGVNS. The V end was cut by 5 bases, the J end by 3 bases, with 14 bases between.

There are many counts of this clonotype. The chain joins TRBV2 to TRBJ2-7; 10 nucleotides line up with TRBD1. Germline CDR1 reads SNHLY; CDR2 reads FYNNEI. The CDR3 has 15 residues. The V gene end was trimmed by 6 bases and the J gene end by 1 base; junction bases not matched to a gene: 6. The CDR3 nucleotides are TGTGCCAGCAGGGCCGGGACAGGGGCGTCCTACGAGCAGTACTTC. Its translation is CASRAGTGASYEQYF.

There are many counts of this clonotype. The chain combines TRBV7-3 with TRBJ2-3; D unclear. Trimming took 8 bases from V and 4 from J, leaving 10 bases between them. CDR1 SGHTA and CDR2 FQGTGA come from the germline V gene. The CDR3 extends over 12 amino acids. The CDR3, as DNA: TGTGCCAGCTCCCATGGGGCAGATACGCAGTATTTT. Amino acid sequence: CASSHGADTQYF.

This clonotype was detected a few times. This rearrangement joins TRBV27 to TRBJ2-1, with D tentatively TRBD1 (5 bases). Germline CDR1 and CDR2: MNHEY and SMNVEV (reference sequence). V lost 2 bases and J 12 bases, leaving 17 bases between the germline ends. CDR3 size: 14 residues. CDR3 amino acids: CASSLKDIRNGQFF. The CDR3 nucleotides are TGTGCCAGCAGTTTAAAGGACATCCGAAACGGGCAGTTCTTC.

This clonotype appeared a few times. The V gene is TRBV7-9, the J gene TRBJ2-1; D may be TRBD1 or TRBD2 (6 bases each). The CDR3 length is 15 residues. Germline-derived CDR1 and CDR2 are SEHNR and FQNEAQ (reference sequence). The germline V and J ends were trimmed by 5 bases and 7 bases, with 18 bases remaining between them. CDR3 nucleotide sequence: TGTGCCAGCAGCCCCTCCCGGGGGCCCTGGAATGAGCAGTTCTTC. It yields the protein CASSPSRGPWNEQFF. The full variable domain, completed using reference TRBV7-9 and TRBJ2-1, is DTGVSQNPRHKITKRGQNVTFRCDPISEHNRLYWYRQTLGQGPEFLTYFQNEAQLEKSRLLSDRFSAERPKGSFSTLEIQRTEQGDSAMYLCASSPSRGPWNEQFFGPGTRLTVL.

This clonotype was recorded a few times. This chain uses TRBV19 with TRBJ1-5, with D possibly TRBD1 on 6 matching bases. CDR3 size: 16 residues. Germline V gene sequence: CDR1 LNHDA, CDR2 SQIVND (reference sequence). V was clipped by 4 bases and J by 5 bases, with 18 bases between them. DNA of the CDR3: TGTGCCAGTAGTACCTGGGGGGGCGATACGGATCAGCCCCAGCATTTT. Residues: CASSTWGGDTDQPQHF. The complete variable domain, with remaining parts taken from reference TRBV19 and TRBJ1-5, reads DGGITQSPKYLFRKEGQNVTLSCEQNLNHDAMYWYRQDPGQGLRLIYYSQIVNDFQKGDIAEGYSVSREKKESFPLTVTSAQKNPTAFYLCASSTWGGDTDQPQHFGDGTRLSIL.

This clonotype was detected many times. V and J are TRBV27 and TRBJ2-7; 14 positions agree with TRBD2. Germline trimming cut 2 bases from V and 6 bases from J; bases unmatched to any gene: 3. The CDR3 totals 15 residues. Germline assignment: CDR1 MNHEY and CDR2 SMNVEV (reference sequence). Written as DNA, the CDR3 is TGTGCCAGCAGTTTACGACTAGCGGGGGGGCGCGAGCAGTACTTC. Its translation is CASSLRLAGGREQYF.

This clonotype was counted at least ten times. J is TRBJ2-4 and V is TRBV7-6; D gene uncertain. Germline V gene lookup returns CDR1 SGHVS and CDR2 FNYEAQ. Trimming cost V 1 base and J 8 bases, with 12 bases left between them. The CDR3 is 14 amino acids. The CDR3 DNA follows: TGTGCCAGCAGCTTAGAAGGAGTTGGAGACATTCAGTACTTC. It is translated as CASSLEGVGDIQYF.

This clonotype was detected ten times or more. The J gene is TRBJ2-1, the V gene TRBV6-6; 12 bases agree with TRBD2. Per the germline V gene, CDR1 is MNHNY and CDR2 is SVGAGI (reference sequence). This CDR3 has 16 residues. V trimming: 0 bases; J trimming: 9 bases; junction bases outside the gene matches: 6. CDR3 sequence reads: CASSYSPSGGAGEQFF. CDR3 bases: TGTGCCAGCAGTTACTCCCCTAGCGGGGGGGCGGGTGAGCAGTTCTTC.